Below, 9 T cell receptor beta chains from the same sample are listed, as sequenced in a study of T cell responses to AZD1222 COVID-19 vaccine (dated by TCRdb to 2020 to 2022). The library was obtained by the immunoSEQ multiplex PCR assay. TCRdb carries this immuneACCESS record with in-frame sequences only. Its versions omit some clonotypes, under half of them owing to an unresolved V gene in the studies checked, with the rest unexplained. This sample is represented by roughly 140,000 clones; roughly 88% of them were singletons. The top ten constitute around 3% of the sample. The time point tag for this specimen amounts to: baseline before first vaccination. Sequences were derived from peripheral blood, sampled on day 0 of AZD1222 vaccination. These receptors came from an adult in good health.

The chain links TRBV7-2 to TRBJ1-4, with no clear D. The CDR3 has 15 amino acids. Trimming stripped 6 bases from V and 5 bases from J, with 16 bases between. Germline V CDR1 and CDR2: SGHTA, FQGNSA. The DNA for the CDR3 is TGTGCCAGCAGTATTAGATCGGCAAAAAATGAAAAACTGTTTTTT. Protein product: CASSIRSAKNEKLFF.

The rearrangement uses TRBV30 and TRBJ2-7; no reliable D call. CDR3 length: 12 residues. CDR1 is GTSNPN, CDR2 SVGIG, per germline (reference sequence). V dropped 0 bases and J dropped 3 bases, with 6 bases sitting between them. CDR3: CAWSVGGYEQYF. CDR3 sequence (DNA): TGTGCCTGGAGTGTAGGCGGCTACGAGCAGTACTTC.

This chain connects TRBV5-1 to TRBJ1-1; D is unresolved. CDR1 and CDR2 from the germline V gene are SGHRS and YFSETQ. The CDR3 has 13 amino acids. Between the trimmed V and J ends, which lost 2 bases and 1 base, there was a span of 6 bases. The DNA for the CDR3 is TGCGCCAGCAGCTTTGAGGCGAACACTGAAGCTTTCTTT. Translated: CASSFEANTEAFF.

The V and J genes are TRBV14 and TRBJ1-4; D gene ambiguous. The germline V gene has CDR1 SGHDN and CDR2 FVKESK. This CDR3 has 14 residues. V lost 4 bases and J lost 5, with 11 bases in between. CDR3 DNA: TGTGCCAGCAGCCCCCGACTGACGAATGAAAAACTGTTTTTT. This encodes CASSPRLTNEKLFF.

The genes are TRBV7-8 and TRBJ1-2, with a weak D call TRBD1 (6 bases). CDR3 length: 14 residues. Germline V gene lookup returns CDR1 SGHVS and CDR2 FQNEAQ. The V and J ends lost 3 bases and 4 bases respectively, with 12 bases between them. The DNA of the CDR3 is TGTGCCAGCAGCTTGGACAGAAGCCCCTATGGCTACACCTTC. Its translation: CASSLDRSPYGYTF.

This clone was observed a handful of times. The chain recombines TRBV5-5 with TRBJ2-3, with 10 bases lining up with TRBD2. V lost 2 bases to trimming and J lost 0 bases; unmatched junction nucleotides: 6. This CDR3 comprises 17 residues. Germline V gene lookup returns CDR1 SGHKS and CDR2 YYEKEE (reference sequence). The CDR3 DNA is TGTGCCAGCAGCTTTTCACTAGCGGGACTTAGCACAGATACGCAGTATTTT. The encoded protein is CASSFSLAGLSTDTQYF.

The chain recombines TRBV6-2 or TRBV6-3 with TRBJ2-5; TRBD1 matches 9 bases. Germline V lookup: CDR1 MNHEY, CDR2 SVGEGT. Trimming cost V 5 bases and J 2 bases; bases outside gene matches: 6. This CDR3 has 15 amino acids. In DNA form, the CDR3 reads TGTGCCAGCAGTAAACCGGGACAGGGACAAGAGACCCAGTACTTC. This gives the protein CASSKPGQGQETQYF.

This clone has only one observation. The chain couples TRBV12-3 or TRBV12-4 to TRBJ2-3, with D unresolved. CDR3 length: 12 residues. Trimming took 6 bases from V and 6 from J, leaving 10 bases between them. The CDR3 nucleotides read TGTGCCAGCAGACACACGTCGGATACGCAGTATTTT. Translating it yields CASRHTSDTQYF.

This chain joins TRBV5-1 and TRBJ2-3; D is undetermined. V lost 5 bases and J lost 0, with 10 bases in between. Germline V gene lookup returns CDR1 SGHRS and CDR2 YFSETQ. This CDR3 is 14 amino acids long. CDR3 residues: CASRTRPSTDTQYF. For the CDR3, the DNA is TGCGCCAGCAGGACACGACCTAGCACAGATACGCAGTATTTT.